This entry lists 15 T cell receptor beta chains sequenced from one sample in a study of cutaneous CD30+ T cell lymphoproliferative disorder and hepatitis E. Method: immunoSEQ multiplex PCR; TCRdb's copy keeps in-frame clones and lacks some. The top ten clones hold approximately 1% of a sample with 6,500 to 9,500 clones, roughly 74% of them seen once. Sequenced material: blood. The receptors derive from a human donor with a cutaneous T cell lymphoproliferative disorder associated with hepatitis E virus.

The rearrangement links TRBV6-9 to TRBJ1-2; 7 bases match TRBD1. Losses at the gene ends were 6 bases for V and 6 bases for J; bases not matched to a gene: 7. The germline CDR1 and CDR2 sequences are MNHGY and SVAAGI. This CDR3 spans 13 amino acids. This CDR3 reads CASRAGTVHGYTF. DNA of the CDR3: TGTGCCAGCAGGGCCGGGACAGTCCATGGCTACACCTTC.

V usage is TRBV19 and J usage is TRBJ2-3; TRBD1 aligns across 12 bases. The germline V gene encodes CDR1 LNHDA and CDR2 SQIVND (reference sequence). The V and J ends lost 7 bases and 5 bases, in that order; junction bases with no gene match: 10. The CDR3 loop spans 16 amino acids. DNA of the CDR3: TGTGCCAGTAACCCCGGGACAGGGGGCTTGATAGATACGCAGTATTTT. Amino acid sequence: CASNPGTGGLIDTQYF.

This chain joins TRBV7-2 and TRBJ1-1, with no clear D. The CDR3 extends over 13 amino acids. Germline V lookup: CDR1 SGHTA, CDR2 FQGNSA. V lost 5 bases, J lost 0 bases, and 7 bases lay in between. CDR3 in DNA: TGTGCCAGCAGCCAAGACATGAACACTGAAGCTTTCTTT. This gives the protein CASSQDMNTEAFF.

This clone was recorded a few times. The chain joins TRBV10-3 to TRBJ1-1; 8 positions agree with TRBD1. V lost 4 bases and J lost 5; bases outside the gene matches: 3. Per the germline V gene, CDR1 is ENHRY and CDR2 is SYGVKD. The CDR3 covers 13 residues. CDR3 residues: CAISGTGTTEAFF. In DNA, the CDR3 is TGTGCCATCAGTGGGACAGGGACTACTGAAGCTTTCTTT.

Only one count was recorded for this clone. The rearrangement uses TRBV19 and TRBJ2-1, with 9 bases that match TRBD2. V shed 2 bases, J shed 0 bases, and the junction held 11 bases outside the gene matches. The CDR3 spans 19 residues. The germline gives CDR1 LNHDA, CDR2 SQIVND (reference sequence). The DNA for the CDR3 is TGTGCCAGTAGTATAAGAGGCGGGGGGGGATATAGCTCCTACAATGAGCAGTTCTTC. It encodes CASSIRGGGGYSSYNEQFF.

In nucleotides, the CDR3 is TGTGCCAGTAGTTTTTTTACTGACACCGGGGAGCTGTTTTTT. Its translation: CASSFFTDTGELFF. The V gene is TRBV19, the J gene TRBJ2-2; D remains unclear. The CDR3 sequence is 14 residues long. The germline V and J ends were trimmed by 5 bases and 3 bases, with 10 bases remaining between them. CDR1 LNHDA and CDR2 SQIVND come from the germline V gene (reference sequence).

This chain links TRBV29-1 with TRBJ1-2, with a weak D call TRBD1 (6 bases). V was pared by 3 bases and J by 4 bases, with 15 bases between. The CDR3 has 14 residues. Germline CDR1 is SQVTM and CDR2 is ANQGSEA. CDR3 coding DNA: TGCAGCGTTGAGCACTTCGGGGGGCTCTATGGCTACACCTTC. Its translation: CSVEHFGGLYGYTF.

The chain has TRBV2 and TRBJ2-3; D possibly corresponds to TRBD2 (5 bases). Between the trimmed V and J ends, which lost 4 bases and 0 bases, there was a span of 14 bases. From germline, CDR1 is SNHLY and CDR2 FYNNEI. The CDR3 contains 16 residues. CDR3 bases: TGTGCCAGCAGTGCGTTAGCGCGAACCAGCACAGATACGCAGTATTTT. Residues: CASSALARTSTDTQYF.

This chain joins TRBV19 and TRBJ1-5, with 7 bases that match TRBD1. V was clipped by 5 bases and J by 2 bases; unmatched bases: 6. The CDR3 has 15 amino acids. Germline CDR1 is LNHDA and CDR2 is SQIVND (reference sequence). The CDR3 is CASSESGGRNQPQHF. CDR3 in DNA: TGTGCCAGTAGTGAGTCAGGGGGACGCAATCAGCCCCAGCATTTT.

This chain links TRBV9 with TRBJ2-1, with D uncertain. The CDR3 runs 15 residues. V gave up 2 bases and J gave up 4 bases, with 13 bases separating them. Germline CDR1 is SGDLS and CDR2 is YYNGEE. The CDR3: CASSVPRPGYNEQFF. The DNA of the CDR3 is TGTGCCAGCAGCGTCCCAAGGCCCGGGTACAATGAGCAGTTCTTC.

The chain recombines TRBV28 with TRBJ1-4, with 8 positions matching TRBD1. The CDR3 loop spans 16 amino acids. Per the germline V gene, CDR1 is MDHEN and CDR2 is SYDVKM. V lost 2 bases, J lost 7 bases, and 9 bases stayed unmatched. CDR3 amino acids: CASSLTLGTGGEKLFF. CDR3 bases: TGTGCCAGCAGTTTAACCCTCGGGACAGGAGGTGAAAAACTGTTTTTT. Filled out from reference TRBV28 and TRBJ1-4, the complete variable domain reads DVKVTQSSRYLVKRTGEKVFLECVQDMDHENMFWYRQDPGLGLRLIYFSYDVKMKEKGDIPEGYSVSREKKERFSLILESASTNQTSMYLCASSLTLGTGGEKLFFGSGTQLSVL.

This clone showed up just a few times. The chain is built from TRBV6-5 and TRBJ1-3; D ambiguous. CDR1 MNHEY and CDR2 SVGAGI come from the germline V gene. The CDR3 contains 14 residues. V shed 2 bases and J shed 0 bases, with 5 bases lying between them. In nucleotides, the CDR3 is TGTGCCAGCAGTTACGCCGTCTCTGGAAACACCATATATTTT. As protein: CASSYAVSGNTIYF.

The CDR3 DNA sequence: TGTGCCAGCAGCCTCTCCCCGGGACTAGGGAGTCACACAGATACGCAGTATTTT. It specifies CASSLSPGLGSHTDTQYF. The chain employs TRBV28 and TRBJ2-3, with 8 bases that match TRBD2. In germline, CDR1 is MDHEN, CDR2 SYDVKM. After removal of 6 bases from V and 2 bases from J, the junction contained 16 bases not matched to a gene. This CDR3 region has 18 residues. Full variable domain (outside the CDR3, taken from reference TRBV28 and TRBJ2-3): DVKVTQSSRYLVKRTGEKVFLECVQDMDHENMFWYRQDPGLGLRLIYFSYDVKMKEKGDIPEGYSVSREKKERFSLILESASTNQTSMYLCASSLSPGLGSHTDTQYFGPGTRLTVL.

The J gene is TRBJ2-2, the V gene TRBV6-1, with D possibly TRBD1 on 5 matching bases. With 8 bases removed from V and 1 base from J, the gap between germline ends came to 8 bases. Germline lookup yields CDR1 MNHNS and CDR2 SASEGT. This CDR3 has 13 amino acids. This CDR3 reads CASLGQNTGELFF. The CDR3 bases are TGTGCCAGCCTTGGACAGAACACCGGGGAGCTGTTTTTT.

This clone was counted between two and nine times. The chain employs TRBV7-6 and TRBJ2-1; D is possibly TRBD1 or TRBD2 (5 bases each). V lost 5 bases to trimming and J lost 0 bases, with 14 bases between them. This CDR3 spans 16 amino acids. The germline V gene has CDR1 SGHVS and CDR2 FNYEAQ. In DNA, the CDR3 is TGTGCCAGCAGCGGAAAGTGGGGGAGCTCCTACAATGAGCAGTTCTTC. Protein sequence: CASSGKWGSSYNEQFF. Using reference TRBV7-6 and TRBJ2-1 for the parts outside the CDR3, the full variable domain is GAGVSQSPRYKVTKRGQDVALRCDPISGHVSLYWYRQALGQGPEFLTYFNYEAQQDKSGLPNDRFSAERPEGSISTLTIQRTEQRDSAMYRCASSGKWGSSYNEQFFGPGTRLTVL.